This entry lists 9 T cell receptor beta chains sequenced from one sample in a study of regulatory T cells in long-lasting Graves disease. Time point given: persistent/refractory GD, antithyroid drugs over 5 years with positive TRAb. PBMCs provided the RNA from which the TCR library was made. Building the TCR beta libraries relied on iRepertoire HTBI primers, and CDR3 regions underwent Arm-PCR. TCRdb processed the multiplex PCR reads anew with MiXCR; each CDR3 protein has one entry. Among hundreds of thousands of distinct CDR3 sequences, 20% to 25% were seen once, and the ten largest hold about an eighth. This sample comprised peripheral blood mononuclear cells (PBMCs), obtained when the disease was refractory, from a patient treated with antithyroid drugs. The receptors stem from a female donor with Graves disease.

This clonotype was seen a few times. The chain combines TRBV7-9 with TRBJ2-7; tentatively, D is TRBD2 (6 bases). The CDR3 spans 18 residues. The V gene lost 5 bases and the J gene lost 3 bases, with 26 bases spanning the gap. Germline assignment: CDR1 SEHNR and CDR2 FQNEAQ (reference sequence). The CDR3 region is CASSHYSGSGLPSYEQYF. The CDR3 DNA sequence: TGTGCCAGCAGCCATTATAGCGGTTCGGGACTTCCTAGCTACGAGCAGTACTTC.

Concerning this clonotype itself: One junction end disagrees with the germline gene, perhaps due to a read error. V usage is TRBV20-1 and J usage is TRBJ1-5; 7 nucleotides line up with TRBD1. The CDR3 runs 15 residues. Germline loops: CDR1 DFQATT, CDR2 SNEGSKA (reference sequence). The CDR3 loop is CSAGDGVTGDQPQHF. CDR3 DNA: TGCAGTGCTGGAGATGGAGTAACAGGGGATCAGCCCCAGCATTTT.

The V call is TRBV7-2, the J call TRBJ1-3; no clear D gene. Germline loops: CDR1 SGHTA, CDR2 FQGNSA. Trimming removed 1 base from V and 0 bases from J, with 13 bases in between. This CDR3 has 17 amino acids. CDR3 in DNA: TGTGCCAGCAGCTTAGTACGGCTACCTTCCTCTGGAAACACCATATATTTT. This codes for CASSLVRLPSSGNTIYF.

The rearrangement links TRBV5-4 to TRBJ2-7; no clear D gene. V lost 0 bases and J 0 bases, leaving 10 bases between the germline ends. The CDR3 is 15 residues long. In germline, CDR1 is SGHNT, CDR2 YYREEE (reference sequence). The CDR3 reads CASSLEPESSYEQYF. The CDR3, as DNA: TGTGCCAGCAGCTTGGAACCGGAGAGCTCCTACGAGCAGTACTTC.

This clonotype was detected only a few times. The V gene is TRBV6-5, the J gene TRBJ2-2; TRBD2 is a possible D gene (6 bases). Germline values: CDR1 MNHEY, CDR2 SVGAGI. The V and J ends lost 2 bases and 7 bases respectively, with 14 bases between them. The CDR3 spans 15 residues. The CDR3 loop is CASSYREARGGELFF. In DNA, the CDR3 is TGTGCCAGCAGTTACAGGGAGGCTCGGGGCGGGGAGCTGTTTTTT.

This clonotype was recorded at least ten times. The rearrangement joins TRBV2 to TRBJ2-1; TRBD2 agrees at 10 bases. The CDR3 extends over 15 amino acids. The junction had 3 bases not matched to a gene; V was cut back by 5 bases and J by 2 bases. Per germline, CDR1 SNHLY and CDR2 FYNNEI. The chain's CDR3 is CASSRSGGAYNEQFF. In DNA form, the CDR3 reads TGTGCCAGCAGTAGGAGCGGGGGGGCCTACAATGAGCAGTTCTTC.

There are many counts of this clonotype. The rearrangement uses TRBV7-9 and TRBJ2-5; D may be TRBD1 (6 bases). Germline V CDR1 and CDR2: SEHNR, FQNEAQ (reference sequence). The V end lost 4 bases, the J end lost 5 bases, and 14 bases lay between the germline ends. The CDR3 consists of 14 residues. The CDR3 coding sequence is TGTGCCAGCAGCTCAACAGGGATATCGGAGACCCAGTACTTC. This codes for CASSSTGISETQYF.

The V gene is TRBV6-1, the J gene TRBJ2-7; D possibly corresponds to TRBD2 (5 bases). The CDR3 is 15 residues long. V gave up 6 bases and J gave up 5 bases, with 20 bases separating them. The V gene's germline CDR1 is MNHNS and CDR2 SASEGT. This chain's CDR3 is CASSEGGPAQDEQYF. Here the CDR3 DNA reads TGTGCCAGCAGCGAGGGCGGGCCCGCCCAGGACGAGCAGTACTTC.

The CDR3 protein is CASSRDRAPNEKLFF. Written as DNA, the CDR3 is TGTGCCAGCAGTCGCGACAGAGCCCCTAATGAAAAACTGTTTTTT. The chain combines TRBV12-3 or TRBV12-4 with TRBJ1-4, with D perhaps matching TRBD1 (5 bases). V lost 5 bases, J lost 3 bases, and 13 bases lay in between. This CDR3 has 15 residues.